This TCR beta chain was identified in a study of OX40 agonist ivuxolimab in advanced cancers. The wider study: Allowance was made for prior anti-PD-1, anti-PD-L1 or anti-CTLA-4 therapy, and roughly 40% had some. Findings and caveats of the study: Relative to CD4+ cells, CD8+ T cells on average had more expanded clones. With doses of 0.1 to 3.0 mg/kg, CD4+ and CD8+ blood T cells had undergone clonal expansion by week 6.

As for this clone: The antigen remains unidentified.

After removal of 4 bases from V and 7 bases from J, the junction contained 4 bases not matched to a gene. This CDR3 spans 15 amino acids. The germline V gene encodes CDR1 MNHEY and CDR2 SMNVEV (reference sequence). Some clones are missing from TCRdb's copy, which holds only in-frame ones; the method was immunoSEQ multiplex PCR. The sample lists 20,000 to 25,000 clones, roughly 78% occurring once. The J gene is TRBJ2-2, the V gene TRBV27, with 12 bases matching TRBD1. The starting material was CD4+ or CD8+ T cells sorted from blood, obtained in a trial of the OX40 agonist ivuxolimab. This TCR was sampled from an adult with an advanced solid tumor such as melanoma, head and neck, liver or kidney cancer. Here the CDR3 DNA reads TGTGCCAGCAGTTGGGGACAGGGGGCGGGCGGGGAGCTGTTTTTT. Protein sequence: CASSWGQGAGGELFF.